Below, 32 T cell receptor beta chains from the same sample are listed, as sequenced in a study of blood T cell repertoires in COVID-19. Some clones are missing from TCRdb's copy, which holds only in-frame ones; the method was immunoSEQ multiplex PCR. The sample includes tens of thousands of clones, 75% to 80% of them seen just once. The sequencing input was peripheral blood. All receptors derive from a man between 65 and 85 years old with COVID-19, enrolled during active disease.

This clone was observed once. V usage is TRBV7-9 and J usage is TRBJ1-6; TRBD1 aligns across 10 bases. Germline values: CDR1 SEHNR, CDR2 FQNEAQ (reference sequence). This CDR3 comprises 15 residues. Unmatched junction bases numbered 4, after V lost 10 bases and J lost 1 base. The chain's CDR3 is CATGTGDSYNSPLHF. The CDR3 coding sequence is TGTGCCACCGGGACAGGGGATTCCTATAATTCACCCCTCCACTTT.

The chain employs TRBV30 and TRBJ1-5, with 9 bases that match TRBD1. The CDR3 consists of 20 residues. Germline V gene lookup returns CDR1 GTSNPN and CDR2 SVGIG (reference sequence). Trimming took 1 base from V and 2 from J; bases not matched to a gene: 18. This CDR3 is CAWSGPGQGIGGRGNQPQHF. CDR3 sequence (DNA): TGTGCCTGGAGTGGGCCGGGACAGGGAATCGGAGGGCGAGGCAATCAGCCCCAGCATTTT.

The V gene is TRBV6-5, the J gene TRBJ1-5; maybe TRBD1 (5 bases). The CDR3 length is 14 residues. The V end lost 5 bases, the J end lost 11 bases, and 19 bases lay between the germline ends. Per the germline V gene, CDR1 is MNHEY and CDR2 is SVGAGI. The CDR3 nucleotides read TGTGCCAGCAGTCAGTCAGGGTCCCCTAGGGCCCAGCATTTT. Translation gives CASSQSGSPRAQHF.

The V gene is TRBV20-1, the J gene TRBJ2-7; 12 positions match TRBD2. The CDR3 covers 16 residues. V shed 3 bases, J shed 0 bases, and the junction held 6 bases outside the gene matches. Germline V CDR1 and CDR2: DFQATT, SNEGSKA (reference sequence). The CDR3 nucleotides read TGCAGTGCTAGTGACCGGACTAGCGGGATCTCCTACGAGCAGTACTTC. Translated, it gives CSASDRTSGISYEQYF.

In this sample, this clone turned up once. V and J are TRBV7-9 and TRBJ1-2, with TRBD1 identical over 8 bases. Germline CDR1 and CDR2: SEHNR and FQNEAQ (reference sequence). Trimming removed 6 bases from V and 0 bases from J; junction bases left unmatched: 6. The CDR3 loop spans 15 amino acids. The CDR3 DNA follows: TGTGCCAGCAGTCCAGGGGGCGATTCTAACTATGGCTACACCTTC. Its translation is CASSPGGDSNYGYTF.

The chain couples TRBV28 to TRBJ1-5; D not certain. Per the germline V gene, CDR1 is MDHEN and CDR2 is SYDVKM. Trimming took 2 bases from V and 7 from J, leaving 12 bases between them. This CDR3 region has 14 residues. The DNA of the CDR3 is TGTGCCAGCAGTTTAATTGAGCGAACCCAGCCCCAGCATTTT. It specifies CASSLIERTQPQHF.

The gene calls are TRBV9 and TRBJ1-1; D may be TRBD1 (6 bases). The CDR3 is 16 residues long. The V end was cut by 6 bases, the J end by 1 base, with 19 bases between. Per the germline V gene, CDR1 is SGDLS and CDR2 is YYNGEE. DNA of the CDR3: TGTGCCAGCACCCCCCCCTCTGGGGGGGCGAACACTGAAGCTTTCTTT. It specifies CASTPPSGGANTEAFF.

The genes are TRBV5-1 and TRBJ1-6; D is ambiguous. Trimming cost V 3 bases and J 8 bases, with 12 bases left between them. Germline V gene sequence: CDR1 SGHRS, CDR2 YFSETQ. The CDR3 spans 14 residues. The CDR3 DNA sequence: TGCGCCAGCAGCTCGTATCTTTCGGATTCACCCCTCCACTTT. Translating it yields CASSSYLSDSPLHF.

The CDR3 bases are TGTGCCAGCAGCTTCTCTATAAGTAATGAAGCTTTCTTT. Translation gives CASSFSISNEAFF. This chain connects TRBV7-9 to TRBJ1-1; D unclear. CDR3 size: 13 residues. Germline assignment: CDR1 SEHNR and CDR2 FQNEAQ (reference sequence). V was pared by 3 bases and J by 7 bases, with 12 bases between.

This clone has just one count. V and J are TRBV6-2 or TRBV6-3 and TRBJ1-5; a weak D match, TRBD1 (5 bases). The CDR3 sequence is 15 residues long. The germline V and J ends were trimmed by 5 bases and 6 bases, with 17 bases remaining between them. The germline gives CDR1 MNHEY, CDR2 SVGEGT. The CDR3 DNA is TGTGCCAGCAGTCAGCAGGGTGGAAGAAGTCAGCCCCAGCATTTT. Amino acids: CASSQQGGRSQPQHF.

The chain uses TRBV18 and TRBJ1-2, with TRBD1 as a possible D gene (5 bases). There are 13 residues in the CDR3. Trimming took 3 bases from V and 8 from J, leaving 13 bases between them. Germline V gene lookup returns CDR1 KGHSH and CDR2 LQKENI. In DNA form, the CDR3 reads TGTGCCAGCTCACCGGTGGCAGGGCGAGGCTACACCTTC. Translation gives CASSPVAGRGYTF.

This clone was found many times. This chain uses TRBV18 with TRBJ2-7; D remains unclear. The CDR3 has 13 residues. Trimming pared 0 bases from V and 2 bases from J, leaving 5 bases between. CDR1 KGHSH and CDR2 LQKENI come from the germline V gene. The CDR3 region is CASSPPGTYEQYF. CDR3 bases: TGTGCCAGCTCACCACCGGGCACCTACGAGCAGTACTTC.

The rearrangement joins TRBV4-1 to TRBJ1-4, with a weak D call TRBD1 (5 bases). CDR1 is MGHRA, CDR2 YSYEKL, per germline. V gave up 0 bases and J gave up 8 bases, with 16 bases separating them. This CDR3 is built from 16 residues. Here the CDR3 reads CASSQETPGRGEKLFF. In nucleotides, the CDR3 is TGCGCCAGCAGCCAAGAAACCCCTGGCCGGGGGGAAAAACTGTTTTTT.

The chain uses TRBV6-5 and TRBJ2-2; TRBD1 matches at 10 bases. The CDR3 consists of 16 residues. Germline V gene sequence: CDR1 MNHEY, CDR2 SVGAGI. Trimming took 4 bases from V and 3 from J; bases not matched to a gene: 5. CDR3 sequence (DNA): TGTGCCAGCAGTTGGGACAGGGGCTTCGACACCGGGGAGCTGTTTTTT. This translates into CASSWDRGFDTGELFF.

Details on this clone: This same CDR3 is encoded by further DNA sequences in the sample. This chain connects TRBV3-1 (or the pseudogene TRBV3-2) to TRBJ2-7; the match to TRBD1 covers 9 bases. Trimming took 3 bases from V and 3 from J; bases not matched to a gene: 3. From germline, CDR1 is LGHDT and CDR2 YNNKEL (reference sequence). The CDR3 consists of 14 residues. CDR3 protein: CASSQGQGRYEQYF. As DNA, the CDR3 is TGTGCCAGCAGCCAGGGACAGGGCCGCTACGAGCAGTACTTC.

This clone was observed a handful of times. The CDR3 bases are TGCGCCAGCAGCGCCCTAAAACTAGCGGGGGACAATGAGCAGTTCTTC. Protein: CASSALKLAGDNEQFF. V usage is TRBV5-1 and J usage is TRBJ2-1; 11 bases match TRBD2. Germline values: CDR1 SGHRS, CDR2 YFSETQ. After removal of 4 bases from V and 5 bases from J, the junction contained 8 bases not matched to a gene. CDR3 length: 16 residues.

In its sample, this clone was seen a few times. The chain joins TRBV5-5 to TRBJ1-4; TRBD1 matches at 8 bases. Trimming removed 2 bases from V and 7 bases from J; junction bases left unmatched: 4. The CDR3 contains 14 residues. CDR1 SGHKS and CDR2 YYEKEE come from the germline V gene (reference sequence). CDR3 nucleotides: TGTGCCAGCAGCTTCAGGGGGCGGGCTGAAAAACTGTTTTTT. This codes for CASSFRGRAEKLFF.

The V call is TRBV27, the J call TRBJ1-2; 9 bases match TRBD1. The CDR3 sequence is 19 residues long. The junction had 18 bases not matched to a gene; V was cut back by 5 bases and J by 2 bases. In germline, CDR1 is MNHEY, CDR2 SMNVEV (reference sequence). Here the CDR3 DNA reads TGTGCCAGCAGTCGCTACCCGGGAACAGGGGGCGAGTTCAACTATGGCTACACCTTC. Protein product: CASSRYPGTGGEFNYGYTF.

The chain uses TRBV7-2 and TRBJ1-1, with D unclear. CDR3 length: 13 amino acids. Trimming stripped 6 bases from V and 1 base from J, with 9 bases between. The germline V gene has CDR1 SGHTA and CDR2 FQGNSA. The CDR3 here is CASRRTQNTEAFF. CDR3 in DNA: TGTGCCAGCAGAAGAACACAGAACACTGAAGCTTTCTTT.

This clone has only a few counts. This chain connects TRBV10-3 to TRBJ2-2; tentative D call: TRBD2 (6 bases). CDR1 ENHRY and CDR2 SYGVKD come from the germline V gene. V was trimmed by 10 bases and J by 14 bases, leaving 20 bases between them. The CDR3 totals 12 residues. CDR3 region: CATRTQGGYLFF. DNA for the CDR3: TGTGCCACCCGAACCCAAGGAGGGTACCTGTTTTTT.

This chain connects TRBV9 to TRBJ1-2, with 7 bases matching TRBD1. The CDR3 sequence is 14 residues long. Trimming took 3 bases from V and 8 from J; bases not matched to a gene: 10. CDR1 SGDLS and CDR2 YYNGEE come from the germline V gene. The CDR3 loop is CASSGPGGGAGYTF. CDR3 DNA: TGTGCCAGCAGCGGACCAGGGGGAGGTGCAGGCTACACCTTC.

The V gene is TRBV28, the J gene TRBJ2-2, with 9 bases identical to TRBD2. CDR1 is MDHEN, CDR2 SYDVKM, per germline. CDR3 length: 15 amino acids. The J segment lost 4 bases and the V segment lost 7 bases, leaving 7 bases of the junction unmatched. This CDR3 is CASNFPLAGTGELFF. In DNA, the CDR3 is TGTGCCAGCAACTTTCCACTAGCGGGCACCGGGGAGCTGTTTTTT.

The V call is TRBV5-1, the J call TRBJ1-2; D is uncertain. CDR1 and CDR2 (germline): SGHRS, YFSETQ. The CDR3 is 15 amino acids. Trimming left V 2 bases short and J 2 bases short, with 13 bases between. CDR3 DNA: TGCGCCAGCAGCTTAGTAGCGGATGCGAACTATGGCTACACCTTC. Translation: CASSLVADANYGYTF.

The rearrangement joins TRBV24-1 to TRBJ2-3; 7 nucleotides agree with TRBD2. The CDR3 runs 16 residues. Germline-derived CDR1 and CDR2 are KGHDR and SFDVKD. Trimming removed 7 bases from V and 2 bases from J; junction bases left unmatched: 11. This CDR3 reads CATSQTGDYYTDTQYF. CDR3 nucleotide sequence: TGTGCCACCAGCCAGACCGGGGACTACTACACAGATACGCAGTATTTT.

This clone occurred a few times. The chain joins TRBV5-1 to TRBJ1-3, with D possibly matching TRBD1 (5 bases). The V gene lost 5 bases and the J gene lost 4 bases, with 13 bases spanning the gap. From germline, CDR1 is SGHRS and CDR2 YFSETQ. The CDR3 covers 14 residues. This CDR3 is CASSPAGFGNTIYF. As DNA, the CDR3 is TGCGCCAGCAGTCCTGCAGGGTTCGGAAACACCATATATTTT.

The rearrangement joins TRBV7-9 to TRBJ1-2; perhaps TRBD1 as D (5 bases). V lost 7 bases to trimming and J lost 3 bases, with 21 bases between them. Germline V gene data show CDR1 as SEHNR and CDR2 as FQNEAQ (reference sequence). CDR3 size: 16 residues. The CDR3 loop reads CASTRAGGSIDYGYTF. CDR3 in DNA: TGTGCCAGCACCCGGGCGGGGGGATCCATTGACTATGGCTACACCTTC.

This rearrangement joins TRBV2 to TRBJ2-7, with TRBD1 identical over 10 bases. Germline V lookup: CDR1 SNHLY, CDR2 FYNNEI. V was pared by 3 bases and J by 12 bases, with 14 bases of the junction left unmatched. The CDR3 contains 15 residues. The CDR3 protein is CASSDLTGGREPRYF. In DNA, the CDR3 is TGTGCCAGCAGTGACCTGACAGGGGGCCGGGAGCCTCGGTACTTC.

The gene calls are TRBV7-3 and TRBJ2-5, with TRBD2 as a possible D gene (6 bases). Germline V CDR1 and CDR2: SGHTA, FQGTGA. This CDR3 spans 16 amino acids. V was cut by 5 bases and J by 4 bases, with 20 bases left in between. DNA of the CDR3: TGTGCCAGCAGCATCGAGATAGGACTACCCCCAGAGACCCAGTACTTC. Translation: CASSIEIGLPPETQYF.

This chain links TRBV4-1 with TRBJ2-7; D possibly corresponds to TRBD2 (5 bases). The germline gives CDR1 MGHRA, CDR2 YSYEKL. This CDR3 contains 16 residues. With 6 bases removed from V and 1 base from J, the gap between germline ends came to 19 bases. CDR3 residues: CASRPIGGGSSYEQYF. For the CDR3, the DNA is TGCGCCAGCAGACCCATAGGAGGTGGCTCTTCCTACGAGCAGTACTTC.

This clone has a single count. A junction boundary mismatches the germline segment, possibly from a read error. The genes are TRBV4-1 and TRBJ1-1; unclear D gene. The CDR3 spans 13 residues. Germline V CDR1 and CDR2: MGHRA, YSYEKL. CDR3 bases: TGCGCCAGCAGCCAAGCCCTACTCACTGAGGCTTTCTTT. This translates into CASSQALLTEAFF.

This rearrangement joins TRBV29-1 to TRBJ1-1; D is perhaps TRBD1 (5 bases). Germline CDR1 is SQVTM and CDR2 is ANQGSEA. V lost 5 bases and J lost 1, with 11 bases in between. The CDR3 is 13 residues long. CDR3 coding DNA: TGCAGCGTTATCCCCACAGGGAACACTGAAGCTTTCTTT. Translated, it gives CSVIPTGNTEAFF.

This clone has a handful of counts. V and J are TRBV5-1 and TRBJ2-2; D is perhaps TRBD2 (6 bases). Trimming stripped 4 bases from V and 10 bases from J, with 17 bases between. This CDR3 is 14 amino acids long. The germline V gene encodes CDR1 SGHRS and CDR2 YFSETQ. Here the CDR3 reads CASSGTSSGVELFF. The CDR3 DNA sequence: TGCGCCAGCAGCGGAACTAGCTCCGGAGTGGAGCTGTTTTTT.